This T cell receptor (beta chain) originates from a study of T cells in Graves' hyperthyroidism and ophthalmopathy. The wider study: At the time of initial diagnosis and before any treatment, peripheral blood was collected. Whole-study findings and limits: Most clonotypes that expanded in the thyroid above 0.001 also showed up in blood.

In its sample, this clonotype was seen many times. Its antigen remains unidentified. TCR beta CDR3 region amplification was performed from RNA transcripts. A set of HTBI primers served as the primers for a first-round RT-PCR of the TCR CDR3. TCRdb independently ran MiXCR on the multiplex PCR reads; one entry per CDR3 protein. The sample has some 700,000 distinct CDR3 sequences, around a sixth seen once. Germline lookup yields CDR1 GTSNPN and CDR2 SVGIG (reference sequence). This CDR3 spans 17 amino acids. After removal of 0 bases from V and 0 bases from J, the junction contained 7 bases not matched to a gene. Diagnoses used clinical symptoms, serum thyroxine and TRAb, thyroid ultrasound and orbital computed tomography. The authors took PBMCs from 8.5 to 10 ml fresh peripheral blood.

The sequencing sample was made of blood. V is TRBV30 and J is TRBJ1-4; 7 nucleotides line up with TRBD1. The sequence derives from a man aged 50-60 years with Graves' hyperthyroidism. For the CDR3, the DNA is TGTGCCTGGAGTGTAGGGGGCAGGCTAGCAACTAATGAAAAACTGTTTTTT. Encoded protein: CAWSVGGRLATNEKLFF.